Below, 29 T cell receptor beta chains from the same sample are listed, as sequenced in a study of blood T cell repertoires in COVID-19. The data were produced by immunoSEQ multiplex PCR, yet TCRdb's version contains in-frame clones alone and is incomplete. Of about 98,000 clones in the sample, around 80% were seen once. Input material: peripheral blood. Source of these receptors: a man aged 55 to 70 with acute or convalescent COVID-19.

This clone was recorded only once. V usage is TRBV7-6 and J usage is TRBJ2-2; a possible D gene is TRBD2 (7 bases). Trimming cost V 4 bases and J 5 bases, with 20 bases left between them. Germline V gene sequence: CDR1 SGHVS, CDR2 FNYEAQ. This CDR3 comprises 17 residues. CDR3: CASSSRGLTGATGELFF. The CDR3 DNA sequence: TGTGCCAGCAGCTCCAGGGGACTAACGGGGGCGACCGGGGAGCTGTTTTTT. Complete variable domain (other parts from reference TRBV7-6 and TRBJ2-2): GAGVSQSPRYKVTKRGQDVALRCDPISGHVSLYWYRQALGQGPEFLTYFNYEAQQDKSGLPNDRFSAERPEGSISTLTIQRTEQRDSAMYRCASSSRGLTGATGELFFGEGSRLTVL.

This clone was recorded a few times. The J gene is TRBJ2-2, the V gene TRBV12-1; the D call in the table, TRBD2, was not verified against the DNA. TRBV12-1 is a pseudogene segment. This CDR3 is built from 17 residues. The CDR3: CASSPASSGPNTGELFF. For the CDR3, the DNA is TGTGCCAGCAGCCCAGCCTCAAGCGGGCCGAACACCGGGGAGCTGTTTTTT.

This chain links TRBV7-9 with TRBJ2-7, with D possibly TRBD1 on 5 matching bases. The germline V gene has CDR1 SEHNR and CDR2 FQNEAQ (reference sequence). The CDR3 has 13 amino acids. Trimming shortened V by 5 bases and J by 4 bases, and 12 bases separated the two germline ends. This chain's CDR3 is CASSPRGAYEQYV. CDR3 DNA sequence: TGTGCCAGCAGCCCCCGTGGGGCTTACGAGCAGTACGTC.

This clone was counted a single time. The genes are TRBV5-4 and TRBJ2-1; 11 nucleotides align to TRBD2. The CDR3 is made up of 15 amino acids. The ends lost 1 base at V and 10 bases at J; junction bases unmatched: 7. Germline V gives CDR1 SGHNT, CDR2 YYREEE (reference sequence). The CDR3 loop is CASSLTLAGVGEQFF. The CDR3 nucleotides read TGTGCCAGCAGCTTGACACTAGCGGGAGTAGGGGAGCAGTTCTTC.

The genes are TRBV29-1 and TRBJ1-1; the D is unclear. CDR1 is SQVTM, CDR2 ANQGSEA, per germline. This CDR3 has 13 residues. V was pared by 6 bases and J by 1 base, with 12 bases between. CDR3 coding DNA: TGCAGCGTGCTGAAAACCGGGAACACTGAAGCTTTCTTT. It translates to CSVLKTGNTEAFF.

The rearrangement joins TRBV3-1 (or the pseudogene TRBV3-2) to TRBJ2-1; TRBD2 is a possible D gene (6 bases). The V and J ends lost 1 base and 0 bases respectively, with 25 bases between them. The CDR3 has 21 amino acids. Germline V gives CDR1 LGHDT, CDR2 YNNKEL (reference sequence). This CDR3 reads CASSQVGVPSGLYSSYNEQFF. For the CDR3, the DNA is TGTGCCAGCAGCCAAGTAGGGGTTCCTTCGGGACTGTACAGCTCCTACAATGAGCAGTTCTTC.

In its sample, this clone was seen a few times. This chain uses TRBV5-1 with TRBJ2-2; D unclear. The CDR3 is made up of 14 amino acids. The germline CDR1 and CDR2 sequences are SGHRS and YFSETQ. The V end was cut by 1 base, the J end by 0 bases, with 4 bases between. The CDR3 DNA follows: TGCGCCAGCAGCTTGCAGTCGAACACCGGGGAGCTGTTTTTT. Its protein product is CASSLQSNTGELFF.

The chain joins TRBV5-4 to TRBJ2-5; D unclear. Trimming pared 3 bases from V and 5 bases from J, leaving 14 bases between. Per the germline V gene, CDR1 is SGHNT and CDR2 is YYREEE (reference sequence). The CDR3 has 14 residues. CDR3 in DNA: TGTGCCAGCAGCTCAATCCAGGCTCGGGAGACCCAGTACTTC. It encodes CASSSIQARETQYF.

The chain employs TRBV24-1 and TRBJ2-5; 10 bases line up with TRBD2. The CDR3 loop spans 18 amino acids. After removal of 2 bases from V and 3 bases from J, the junction contained 11 bases not matched to a gene. Germline CDR1 is KGHDR and CDR2 is SFDVKD. The CDR3 DNA follows: TGTGCCACCAGTGATTCAAGGGTCCAGCGGGAGGGAAAAGAGACCCAGTACTTC. Amino acid sequence: CATSDSRVQREGKETQYF.

V gene TRBV28 combines with J gene TRBJ2-1, with TRBD1 identical over 8 bases. The CDR3 sequence is 16 residues long. Germline V gene sequence: CDR1 MDHEN, CDR2 SYDVKM. J gave up 7 bases and V 3 bases, and 11 bases lay outside the gene matches. The CDR3 here is CASSLQGAVVNNEQFF. The CDR3 bases are TGTGCCAGCAGTTTGCAGGGGGCGGTGGTCAATAATGAGCAGTTCTTC.

The gene calls are TRBV14 and TRBJ2-1, with TRBD1 identical over 8 bases. The CDR3 consists of 15 residues. Germline V lookup: CDR1 SGHDN, CDR2 FVKESK. V trimming: 0 bases; J trimming: 6 bases; junction bases outside the gene matches: 4. CDR3 in DNA: TGTGCCAGCAGCCAAGACAGGGGGCGGTTCAATGAGCAGTTCTTC. It encodes CASSQDRGRFNEQFF.

The chain recombines TRBV7-2 with TRBJ1-2; the D is unclear. The germline V and J ends were trimmed by 1 base and 3 bases, with 9 bases remaining between them. CDR1 and CDR2 from the germline V gene are SGHTA and FQGNSA. The CDR3 covers 14 residues. Here the CDR3 DNA reads TGTGCCAGCAGCTTAGGGAGGAGGGACTATGGCTACACCTTC. It is translated as CASSLGRRDYGYTF.

The CDR3 reads CASSFGTSGSSHTQYF. CDR3 nucleotide sequence: TGTGCCAGCAGTTTCGGGACTAGCGGGAGCTCACATACGCAGTATTTT. J is TRBJ2-3 and V is TRBV27; 14 bases match TRBD2. From germline, CDR1 is MNHEY and CDR2 SMNVEV (reference sequence). Trimming at V came to 3 bases and at J to 7 bases, leaving 6 bases not matched to a gene. This CDR3 is built from 16 residues.

V and J are TRBV7-2 and TRBJ1-2; 11 bases align to TRBD1. This CDR3 comprises 16 residues. CDR1 and CDR2 (germline): SGHTA, FQGNSA. The J segment lost 2 bases and the V segment lost 0 bases, leaving 2 bases of the junction unmatched. CDR3 in amino acids: CASSLAGTGGNYGYTF. DNA for the CDR3: TGTGCCAGCAGCTTAGCGGGGACAGGGGGAAACTATGGCTACACCTTC.

The genes are TRBV7-3 and TRBJ2-2, with D unresolved. Germline CDR1 is SGHTA and CDR2 is FQGTGA. Deletions cut 5 bases from V and 1 base from J, with 5 bases between. This CDR3 comprises 13 residues. In DNA, the CDR3 is TGTGCCAGCAGCCCCAAGAACACCGGGGAGCTGTTTTTT. Its protein is CASSPKNTGELFF.

This clone was found once. CDR3 loop: CASSIGQTMMNTEAFF. CDR3 nucleotide sequence: TGTGCCAGCAGCATAGGACAGACAATGATGAACACTGAAGCTTTCTTT. This chain links TRBV9 with TRBJ1-1, with a weak D call TRBD1 (6 bases). CDR1 and CDR2 (germline): SGDLS, YYNGEE. Between the trimmed V and J ends, which lost 4 bases and 0 bases, there was a span of 16 bases. The CDR3 extends over 16 amino acids. The complete variable domain, with remaining parts taken from reference TRBV9 and TRBJ1-1, reads DSGVTQTPKHLITATGQRVTLRCSPRSGDLSVYWYQQSLDQGLQFLIQYYNGEERAKGNILERFSAQQFPDLHSELNLSSLELGDSALYFCASSIGQTMMNTEAFFGQGTRLTVV.

This rearrangement joins TRBV20-1 to TRBJ2-7, with D perhaps TRBD2 (7 bases). CDR1 is DFQATT, CDR2 SNEGSKA, per germline (reference sequence). CDR3 length: 13 amino acids. Trimming left V 3 bases short and J 6 bases short, with 15 bases between. CDR3 protein: CSASQRGGAEQYF. The CDR3 DNA sequence: TGCAGTGCTAGTCAGAGGGGGGGCGCCGAGCAGTACTTC.

The chain uses TRBV12-3 or TRBV12-4 and TRBJ2-3; 7 positions agree with TRBD1. The CDR3 spans 13 residues. Trimming cost V 6 bases and J 2 bases; bases outside gene matches: 2. This CDR3 reads CASRGQITDTQYF. The CDR3 DNA sequence: TGTGCCAGCAGGGGACAGATCACAGATACGCAGTATTTT.

The genes are TRBV30 and TRBJ1-3; D gene ambiguous. From germline, CDR1 is GTSNPN and CDR2 SVGIG (reference sequence). CDR3 length: 14 residues. Trimming removed 2 bases from V and 0 bases from J, with 8 bases in between. CDR3 residues: CAWSLRSSGNTIYF. CDR3 nucleotides: TGTGCCTGGAGTCTTAGAAGCTCTGGAAACACCATATATTTT.

The rearrangement joins TRBV11-1 to TRBJ2-3, with 7 nucleotides matching TRBD1. The CDR3 spans 15 residues. The V segment lost 4 bases and the J segment 2 bases; nucleotides outside the gene matches: 6. Germline CDR1 and CDR2: SGHAT and FQDESV (reference sequence). In DNA, the CDR3 is TGTGCCAGCAGCTCTCTCAGGGGGTTCACAGATACGCAGTATTTT. Amino acid sequence: CASSSLRGFTDTQYF.

The chain carries TRBV18 and TRBJ1-1; D may be TRBD1 (6 bases). This CDR3 spans 16 amino acids. CDR1 and CDR2 (germline): KGHSH, LQKENI. The ends were cut back, 3 bases at V and 3 bases at J, with 17 bases in the middle. CDR3 in DNA: TGTGCCAGCTCACCCCTGGGGGCAGTTACAGACACTGAAGCTTTCTTT. Protein product: CASSPLGAVTDTEAFF.

The genes are TRBV5-6 and TRBJ1-1, with TRBD1 identical over 7 bases. Per the germline V gene, CDR1 is SGHDT and CDR2 is YYEEEE. V was clipped by 6 bases and J by 1 base; unmatched bases: 6. The CDR3 is 14 amino acids. The CDR3, as DNA: TGTGCCAGCACCCTGGGACAGACGAACACTGAAGCTTTCTTT. This codes for CASTLGQTNTEAFF. Full variable domain (missing parts from reference TRBV5-6 and TRBJ1-1): DAGVTQSPTHLIKTRGQQVTLRCSPKSGHDTVSWYQQALGQGPQFIFQYYEEEERQRGNFPDRFSGHQFPNYSSELNVNALLLGDSALYLCASTLGQTNTEAFFGQGTRLTVV.

This clone was picked up one time. The chain couples TRBV6-2 or TRBV6-3 to TRBJ2-7; 12 nucleotides line up with TRBD2. The CDR3 has 14 residues. Germline CDR1 is MNHEY and CDR2 is SVGEGT. Losses at the gene ends were 6 bases for V and 6 bases for J; bases not matched to a gene: 6. CDR3 sequence: CASSGLAGLSEQYV. In DNA form, the CDR3 reads TGTGCCAGCAGCGGACTAGCGGGACTCTCCGAGCAGTACGTC.

V and J are TRBV6-6 and TRBJ2-2; 7 bases are a match to TRBD2. V lost 6 bases to trimming and J lost 3 bases; unmatched junction nucleotides: 7. Germline assignment: CDR1 MNHNY and CDR2 SVGAGI (reference sequence). The CDR3 totals 15 residues. The CDR3 DNA is TGTGCCAGCAGCCGCCTCCTAGCGGACACCGGGGAGCTGTTTTTT. Its translation: CASSRLLADTGELFF.

V and J are TRBV30 and TRBJ1-5; D not certain. Between the trimmed V and J ends, which lost 3 bases and 6 bases, there was a span of 12 bases. Germline V lookup: CDR1 GTSNPN, CDR2 SVGIG (reference sequence). The CDR3 extends over 13 amino acids. CDR3 amino acids: CAWSEREGQPQHF. The CDR3 DNA is TGTGCCTGGAGCGAAAGGGAGGGTCAGCCCCAGCATTTT.

The chain links TRBV11-3 to TRBJ1-1, with 7 bases identical to TRBD1. CDR1 and CDR2 from the germline V gene are SGHNT and YENEEA. Trimming at V came to 4 bases and at J to 0 bases, leaving 2 bases not matched to a gene. The CDR3 sequence is 14 residues long. The CDR3 DNA reads TGTGCCAGCAGCTGGGACAGAATGAACACTGAAGCTTTCTTT. Encoded protein: CASSWDRMNTEAFF. Full variable domain (remainder filled in from reference TRBV11-3 and TRBJ1-1): EAGVVQSPRYKIIEKKQPVAFWCNPISGHNTLYWYLQNLGQGPELLIRYENEEAVDDSQLPKDRFSAERLKGVDSTLKIQPAELGDSAVYLCASSWDRMNTEAFFGQGTRLTVV.

This clone was detected only once. The chain uses TRBV11-2 and TRBJ1-1; no clear D. Trimming cost V 5 bases and J 3 bases, with 7 bases left between them. Germline V gene lookup returns CDR1 SGHAT and CDR2 FQNNGV. This CDR3 is 12 amino acids long. The CDR3 loop reads CASSEMDTEAFF. As DNA, the CDR3 is TGTGCCAGCAGCGAGATGGACACTGAAGCTTTCTTT.

The chain couples TRBV10-3 to TRBJ1-6; D unclear. Trimming pared 4 bases from V and 5 bases from J, leaving 6 bases between. This CDR3 is built from 13 residues. From germline, CDR1 is ENHRY and CDR2 SYGVKD. In DNA form, the CDR3 reads TGTGCCATCAGTGCAGATGATAATTCACCCCTCCACTTT. It encodes CAISADDNSPLHF.

The chain recombines TRBV27 with TRBJ2-2; the D is unclear. The germline CDR1 and CDR2 sequences are MNHEY and SMNVEV (reference sequence). The ends were cut back, 0 bases at V and 2 bases at J, with 7 bases in the middle. The CDR3 extends over 15 amino acids. The CDR3 here is CASSLSRGNTGELFF. The CDR3 DNA reads as TGTGCCAGCAGTTTATCGCGAGGTAACACCGGGGAGCTGTTTTTT.